This T cell receptor (beta chain) was profiled in a study of cytomegalovirus exposure and HLA in healthy donors. Findings and limits, study-wide: The study flagged fewer than 200 TCR beta chains as cytomegalovirus-associated.

V was cut by 4 bases and J by 6 bases, with 16 bases left in between. CDR3 length: 15 residues. Germline CDR1 is SEHNR and CDR2 is FQNEAQ (reference sequence). Worth noting for this clone: The antigen remains unidentified.

Assay: immunoSEQ multiplex PCR; the TCRdb copy retains only in-frame clones and omits some. Of more than 300,000 clones detected, 80% to 90% appear once; the ten largest clones hold around 0.8%. The sequence was obtained from a woman between 18 and 29 years old in good health and CMV-seronegative. The J gene is TRBJ1-5, the V gene TRBV7-9; tentative D call: TRBD1 (6 bases). The sample taken for sequencing was PBMCs. The CDR3 region is CASSSGQQESQPQHF. The CDR3 nucleotides are TGTGCCAGCAGCTCTGGACAGCAAGAGAGTCAGCCCCAGCATTTT. Based on the CDR3 plus reference TRBV7-9 and TRBJ1-5, the full variable domain is DTGVSQNPRHKITKRGQNVTFRCDPISEHNRLYWYRQTLGQGPEFLTYFQNEAQLEKSRLLSDRFSAERPKGSFSTLEIQRTEQGDSAMYLCASSSGQQESQPQHFGDGTRLSIL.